This entry lists 30 T cell receptor beta chains sequenced from one sample in a study of identical twins. MiXCR, applied by TCRdb to the 5' RACE reads, yields one record per CDR3 protein. The data contain roughly 1.6 million distinct CDR3 sequences, 25% to 35% of them seen just once; the ten biggest clones take up approximately 0.25%. Sequencing input: cord blood. All receptors come from a newborn girl in good health.

This clonotype was recorded many times. The gene calls are TRBV12-3 or TRBV12-4 and TRBJ2-7, with 10 bases lining up with TRBD2. This CDR3 spans 15 amino acids. V shed 6 bases and J 1 base; nucleotides not matched to a gene: 6. The CDR3 bases are TGTGCCAGCAGCCAAGGGACTAGCGTTTCCTACGAGCAGTACTTC. Translating gives CASSQGTSVSYEQYF.

This clonotype was seen many times. The gene calls are TRBV9 and TRBJ2-1; D is uncertain. Germline lookup yields CDR1 SGDLS and CDR2 YYNGEE. Trimming took 0 bases from V and 0 from J, leaving 10 bases between them. CDR3 size: 16 residues. The CDR3 spells CASSVAGRSSYNEQFF. DNA for the CDR3: TGTGCCAGCAGCGTAGCGGGTAGGAGCTCCTACAATGAGCAGTTCTTC.

Notes on this clonotype: This may arise from a read error, as a much more abundant clone is one base away. The gene calls are TRBV29-1 and TRBJ2-1, with a tentative D call TRBD1 (6 bases). V lost 6 bases and J 13 bases, leaving 19 bases between the germline ends. CDR3 length: 12 amino acids. Germline V CDR1 and CDR2: SQVTM, ANQGSEA. CDR3 region: CSVKQGGETQFF. The CDR3 DNA follows: TGCAGCGTCAAACAGGGTGGAGAGACCCAGTTCTTC.

The rearrangement joins TRBV2 to TRBJ1-2, with TRBD1 as a possible D gene (5 bases). Between the trimmed V and J ends, which lost 2 bases and 5 bases, there was a span of 12 bases. This CDR3 has 14 amino acids. Germline CDR1 SNHLY, CDR2 FYNNEI. The DNA for the CDR3 is TGTGCCAGCAGTGAACAGGGTTGGGGATATGGCTACACCTTC. Protein sequence: CASSEQGWGYGYTF.

The chain is built from TRBV9 and TRBJ2-3; a weak D match, TRBD1 (6 bases). Germline lookup yields CDR1 SGDLS and CDR2 YYNGEE. This CDR3 region has 15 residues. The V and J ends lost 3 bases and 0 bases respectively, with 11 bases between them. As DNA, the CDR3 is TGTGCCAGCAGCGAGTGGGGGCATAGCACAGATACGCAGTATTTT. This gives the protein CASSEWGHSTDTQYF.

The chain recombines TRBV20-1 with TRBJ2-3, with 8 positions matching TRBD1. V was pared by 3 bases and J by 5 bases, with 7 bases of the junction left unmatched. The CDR3 sequence is 14 residues long. The germline CDR1 and CDR2 sequences are DFQATT and SNEGSKA (reference sequence). The CDR3 loop is CSASLNGQGDTQYF. In DNA, the CDR3 is TGCAGTGCTAGCTTGAACGGACAGGGAGATACGCAGTATTTT.

Notes on this clonotype: A much larger clone lies a single base off, so this may be a read error. This chain connects TRBV2 to TRBJ2-1, with 11 bases that match TRBD2. The CDR3 consists of 15 residues. Trimming at V came to 8 bases and at J to 3 bases, leaving 6 bases not matched to a gene. CDR1 is SNHLY and CDR2 is FYNNEI in the germline V gene. The DNA of the CDR3 is TGTGCCAGCGGTATTCTAGCGGGGGGCTACAATGAGCAGTTCTTC. Encoded protein: CASGILAGGYNEQFF.

This chain uses TRBV11-2 with TRBJ2-3; TRBD1 agrees at 9 bases. This CDR3 spans 18 amino acids. Germline V lookup: CDR1 SGHAT, CDR2 FQNNGV. The J segment lost 0 bases and the V segment lost 5 bases, leaving 12 bases of the junction unmatched. The CDR3 loop reads CASSHRDRAPTSTDTQYF. CDR3 DNA: TGTGCCAGCAGCCACCGGGACAGGGCTCCGACAAGCACAGATACGCAGTATTTT.

This sequence joins TRBV7-9 and TRBJ1-2; D is unresolved. The CDR3 extends over 14 amino acids. The germline V and J ends were trimmed by 8 bases and 3 bases, with 16 bases remaining between them. The germline V gene encodes CDR1 SEHNR and CDR2 FQNEAQ (reference sequence). The CDR3 reads CASAWGWEDYGYTF. For the CDR3, the DNA is TGTGCCAGCGCCTGGGGATGGGAAGACTATGGCTACACCTTC.

This clonotype occurred a few times. The V and J genes are TRBV4-1 and TRBJ2-1; the match to TRBD2 covers 11 bases. V was pared by 4 bases and J by 5 bases, with 10 bases of the junction left unmatched. The CDR3 is 17 residues long. The V gene's germline CDR1 is MGHRA and CDR2 YSYEKL. The CDR3 nucleotides read TGCGCCAGCAGCCGCTTCGTGACTAGCGGGAAAAACAATGAGCAGTTCTTC. Its translation is CASSRFVTSGKNNEQFF.

This clonotype was seen a handful of times. V is TRBV7-2 and J is TRBJ1-2, with D possibly matching TRBD1 (6 bases). The CDR3 covers 14 residues. V lost 5 bases to trimming and J lost 7 bases, with 17 bases between them. Germline-derived CDR1 and CDR2 are SGHTA and FQGNSA. Here the CDR3 reads CASSPQGISTGYTF. In nucleotides, the CDR3 is TGTGCCAGCAGCCCACAGGGTATTAGTACTGGCTACACCTTC.

This clonotype was picked up many times. The chain uses TRBV29-1 and TRBJ1-2; possible D gene TRBD1, 5 bases. Germline assignment: CDR1 SQVTM and CDR2 ANQGSEA. V dropped 4 bases and J dropped 3 bases, with 6 bases sitting between them. CDR3 length: 11 residues. The CDR3 DNA reads TGCAGCGTTGGACAGTACTATGGCTACACCTTC. Encoded protein: CSVGQYYGYTF.

The chain combines TRBV5-1 with TRBJ2-4, with a tentative D call TRBD2 (6 bases). The tail of the sequence fits TRBJ2-7 better, so the J call may be wrong. CDR1 and CDR2 from the germline V gene are SGHRS and YFSETQ. The CDR3 contains 17 residues. This CDR3 is CASSLGFTGPEGCEQYF. CDR3 sequence (DNA): TGCGCCAGCAGCTTGGGGTTTACGGGACCGGAGGGGTGCGAGCAGTACTTC.

Comment on this clonotype: At one boundary the junction diverges from the germline segment, which might be a read error. The chain combines TRBV2 with TRBJ2-5, with D perhaps matching TRBD1 (6 bases). CDR3 length: 13 residues. CDR1 and CDR2 (germline): SNHLY, FYNNEI. The CDR3 spells CASSQDREEAQYF. The DNA for the CDR3 is TGTGCCAGCAGTCAGGACAGAGAAGAGGCCCAGTACTTC.

Comments on this clonotype: This likely comes from a read error, as the CDR3 has no conserved phenylalanine or tryptophan at its end. The rearrangement links TRBV7-2 to TRBJ2-5; D is unclear. Per the germline V gene, CDR1 is SGHTA and CDR2 is FQGNSA. The CDR3 sequence is 12 residues long. V lost 2 bases to trimming and J lost 4 bases, with 5 bases between them. The CDR3 coding sequence is TGTGCCAGCAGCTTATTTACAGAGACCCAGTACTAC. Its protein is CASSLFTETQYY.

This clonotype was seen only a few times. CDR3: CAGQENQPQHF. In DNA, the CDR3 is TGTGCCGGCCAGGAAAATCAGCCCCAGCATTTT. This chain uses TRBV27 with TRBJ1-5; D unresolved. V was cut by 11 bases and J by 4 bases, with 9 bases left in between. The CDR3 consists of 11 residues. Germline loops: CDR1 MNHEY, CDR2 SMNVEV (reference sequence).

This clonotype was counted a few times. This rearrangement joins TRBV7-9 to TRBJ1-2; D uncertain. The CDR3 loop spans 13 amino acids. The germline CDR1 and CDR2 sequences are SEHNR and FQNEAQ (reference sequence). V lost 5 bases, J lost 5 bases, and 12 bases lay in between. The DNA of the CDR3 is TGTGCCAGCAGCGCCAACATCTTTTATGGCTACACCTTC. Protein: CASSANIFYGYTF.

The V gene is TRBV4-2, the J gene TRBJ1-1, with 9 positions matching TRBD1. Germline V lookup: CDR1 LGHNA, CDR2 YNFKEQ. Trimming removed 0 bases from V and 3 bases from J; junction bases left unmatched: 5. This CDR3 contains 16 residues. Here the CDR3 reads CASSQDPGQGDTEAFF. The DNA of the CDR3 is TGTGCCAGCAGCCAAGATCCGGGACAGGGAGACACTGAAGCTTTCTTT.

The V call is TRBV20-1, the J call TRBJ1-5; no firm D call. This CDR3 has 13 amino acids. Per the germline V gene, CDR1 is DFQATT and CDR2 is SNEGSKA (reference sequence). Between the trimmed V and J ends, which lost 5 bases and 0 bases, there was a span of 8 bases. CDR3 region: CSAGPDSNQPQHF. CDR3 in DNA: TGCAGTGCTGGTCCGGATAGCAATCAGCCCCAGCATTTT.

This clonotype was seen only a few times. This sequence joins TRBV18 and TRBJ2-5; D possibly uses TRBD1 or TRBD2 (5 bases each). Trimming took off 10 bases at V and 7 bases at J, with 19 bases between the two ends. The CDR3 runs to 13 residues. The germline CDR1 and CDR2 sequences are KGHSH and LQKENI. The CDR3 DNA reads TGTGCCACCTCCCCGGGACCCTTAGGGACCCAGTACTTC. This encodes CATSPGPLGTQYF.

The chain couples TRBV2 to TRBJ2-7, with TRBD1 matching 9 bases. Germline-derived CDR1 and CDR2 are SNHLY and FYNNEI. This CDR3 has 17 residues. V lost 4 bases and J lost 4; bases outside the gene matches: 14. CDR3 protein: CASSGTGGFVPEYEQYF. The CDR3 DNA follows: TGTGCCAGCAGTGGAACAGGGGGCTTTGTCCCCGAATACGAGCAGTACTTC.

This clonotype was counted ten times or more. V is TRBV20-1 and J is TRBJ1-4; D call uncertain. Germline V gene data show CDR1 as DFQATT and CDR2 as SNEGSKA (reference sequence). V was pared by 0 bases and J by 7 bases, with 15 bases between. This CDR3 has 15 amino acids. The CDR3 loop is CSARDPRRRAEKLFF. The DNA of the CDR3 is TGCAGTGCTAGAGATCCGAGACGGCGGGCTGAAAAACTGTTTTTT.

This clonotype was detected ten times or more. The rearrangement uses TRBV5-1 and TRBJ2-4; 12 nucleotides align to TRBD2. The J segment lost 8 bases and the V segment lost 5 bases, leaving 8 bases of the junction unmatched. There are 15 residues in the CDR3. Germline CDR1 and CDR2: SGHRS and YFSETQ. The CDR3 DNA follows: TGCGCCAGCAGATCTGCTAGCGGGGGGGAATACATTCAGTACTTC. It yields the protein CASRSASGGEYIQYF.

This clonotype was counted between two and nine times. The rearrangement links TRBV4-1 to TRBJ2-5, with 8 bases aligning to TRBD1. The length of the CDR3 is 14 residues. Germline CDR1 MGHRA, CDR2 YSYEKL. J gave up 1 base and V 5 bases, and 3 bases lay outside the gene matches. CDR3 protein: CASSDGTGQETQYF. CDR3 bases: TGCGCCAGCAGCGATGGGACAGGCCAAGAGACCCAGTACTTC.

The J gene is TRBJ2-3, the V gene TRBV4-2; 7 bases line up with TRBD2. The trim removed 0 bases at V and 0 bases at J, leaving 6 bases unmatched. The CDR3 covers 17 residues. Germline V gene sequence: CDR1 LGHNA, CDR2 YNFKEQ. CDR3: CASSQDLTGGSTDTQYF. CDR3 in DNA: TGTGCCAGCAGCCAAGATTTGACGGGGGGAAGCACAGATACGCAGTATTTT.

The chain is built from TRBV24-1 and TRBJ2-5; 7 positions agree with TRBD2. V lost 0 bases and J lost 11; bases outside the gene matches: 8. The germline V gene encodes CDR1 KGHDR and CDR2 SFDVKD. This CDR3 has 14 amino acids. CDR3 protein: CATSDLTSANEQYF. CDR3 coding DNA: TGTGCCACCAGTGATTTGACTAGCGCCAATGAGCAGTACTTC.

This clonotype was seen ten or more times. The rearrangement joins TRBV6-5 to TRBJ1-2, with a tentative D call TRBD1 (6 bases). From germline, CDR1 is MNHEY and CDR2 SVGAGI. The CDR3 has 16 amino acids. Trimming stripped 6 bases from V and 4 bases from J, with 21 bases between. The CDR3 DNA is TGTGCCAGCAGGACCTCTGTGGGGGCCGTCGTCTATGGCTACACCTTC. Translating it yields CASRTSVGAVVYGYTF.

The V call is TRBV7-9, the J call TRBJ2-4; D gene ambiguous. The CDR3 runs to 12 residues. V was pared by 5 bases and J by 13 bases, with 15 bases between. CDR1 is SEHNR, CDR2 FQNEAQ, per germline (reference sequence). The chain's CDR3 is CASSDTAALQYF. In nucleotides, the CDR3 is TGTGCCAGCAGCGATACTGCCGCCCTGCAGTACTTC.

The sample holds a few counts of this clonotype. The J gene is TRBJ1-4, the V gene TRBV5-4, with a possible D match to TRBD1 (6 bases). The CDR3 totals 14 residues. Germline CDR1 and CDR2: SGHNT and YYREEE (reference sequence). V lost 4 bases and J lost 7, with 14 bases in between. The CDR3 DNA follows: TGTGCCAGCAGCCGATCAAGGGGGGGTGAAAAACTGTTTTTT. Its protein is CASSRSRGGEKLFF.

This clonotype was seen a handful of times. As DNA, the CDR3 is TGTGCCAGCAGCTCCCGGGACAAGCTAAAGTATACCCAGTACTTC. As protein: CASSSRDKLKYTQYF. The V and J genes are TRBV7-2 and TRBJ2-7; a weak D match, TRBD1 (6 bases). V lost 4 bases and J lost 10, with 23 bases in between. The V gene's germline CDR1 is SGHTA and CDR2 FQGNSA. The CDR3 is 15 amino acids.